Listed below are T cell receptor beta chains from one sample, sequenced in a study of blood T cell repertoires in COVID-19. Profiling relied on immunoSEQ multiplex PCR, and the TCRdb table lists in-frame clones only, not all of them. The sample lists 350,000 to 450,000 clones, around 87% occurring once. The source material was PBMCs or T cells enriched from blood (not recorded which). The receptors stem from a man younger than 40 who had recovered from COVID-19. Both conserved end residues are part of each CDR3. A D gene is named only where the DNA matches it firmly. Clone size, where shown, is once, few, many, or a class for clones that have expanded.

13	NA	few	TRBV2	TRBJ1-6	TGTGCCAGCAGTGTAGAAAGATCGCAACCCCTCCACTTT	CASSVERSQPLHF
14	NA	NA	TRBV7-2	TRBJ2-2	TGTGCCAGCAGCGGCGGCTCCTACACCGGGGAGCTGTTTTTT	CASSGGSYTGELFF
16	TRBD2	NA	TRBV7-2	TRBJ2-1	TGTGCCAGCAGCTTAGTCTTAGCGGGCCCTTACAATGAGCAGTTCTTC	CASSLVLAGPYNEQFF
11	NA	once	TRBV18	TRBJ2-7	TGTGCCAGCTCACCCGGACTGGAGCAGTACTTC	CASSPGLEQYF
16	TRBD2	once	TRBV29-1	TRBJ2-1	TGCAGCGTAGAGCCGGGACTATTGTACAACTACAATGAGCAGTTCTTC	CSVEPGLLYNYNEQFF
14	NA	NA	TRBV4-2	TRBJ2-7	TGTGCCAGCAGCCAAAAATTCCAGGGCTACGAGCAGTACTTC	CASSQKFQGYEQYF
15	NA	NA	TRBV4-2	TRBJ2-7	TGTGCCAGCAGCCAAGATTTGAGTGTCTTCTACGAGCAGTACTTC	CASSQDLSVFYEQYF
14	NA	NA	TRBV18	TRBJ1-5	TGTGCCAGCTCCCCAGCACAGGGATTTCAGCCCCAGCATTTT	CASSPAQGFQPQHF
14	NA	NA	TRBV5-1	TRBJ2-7	TGCGCCAGCAGCGCTTCGGGATCTTCCTACGAGCAGTACTTC	CASSASGSSYEQYF
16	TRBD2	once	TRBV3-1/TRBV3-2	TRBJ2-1	TGTGCCAGCAGCCTAGCGGGAGGCAGGTCCTACAATGAGCAGTTCTTC	CASSLAGGRSYNEQFF
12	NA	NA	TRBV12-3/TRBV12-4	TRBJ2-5	TGTGCCAGCAGTTTGGAGGGGGAGACCCAGTACTTC	CASSLEGETQYF
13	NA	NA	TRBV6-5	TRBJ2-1	TGTGCCAGCAACGGACAGTCAGGGGACGAGCAGTTCTTC	CASNGQSGDEQFF
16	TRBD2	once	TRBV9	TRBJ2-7	TGTGCCAGCAGCCCTCGCGGTAGCGGGCCCTCCTACGAGCAGTACTTC	CASSPRGSGPSYEQYF
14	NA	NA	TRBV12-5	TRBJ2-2	TGTGCTAGTGGTTTGCAACCGACTGAGAGGGAGCTGTTTTTT	CASGLQPTERELFF
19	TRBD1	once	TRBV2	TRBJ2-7	TGTGCCAGCAGTACATGGACAGGGGTTTACGGAGGGAACGTCTACGAGCAGTACTTC	CASSTWTGVYGGNVYEQYF
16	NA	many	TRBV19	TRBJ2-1	TGTGCCAGTAGTCCCAACTTCCTTAGCGCAAACAATGAGCAGTTCTTC	CASSPNFLSANNEQFF
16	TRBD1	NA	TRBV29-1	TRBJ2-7	TGCAGCGTTGAAGGGCTAGCGGGACAGGGGGACTACGAGCAGTACTTC	CSVEGLAGQGDYEQYF
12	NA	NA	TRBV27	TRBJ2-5	TGTGCCAGCAGTTCCTCTATTGGGCACCAGTACTTC	CASSSSIGHQYF
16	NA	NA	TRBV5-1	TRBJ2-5	TGCGCCAGCAGCCTCTCCCCAGAGACATTCAGGGAGACCCAGTACTTC	CASSLSPETFRETQYF
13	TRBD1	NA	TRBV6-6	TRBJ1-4	TGTGCCAGCAGCTCTACAGGGGTTGAAAAACTGTTTTTT	CASSSTGVEKLFF
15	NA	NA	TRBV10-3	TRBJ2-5	TGTGCCATCAGTGTAGACTCCAATCTCCAAGAGACCCAGTACTTC	CAISVDSNLQETQYF
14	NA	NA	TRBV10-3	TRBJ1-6	TGTGCCATCAGTGATTGGGGGGAAGGTTCACCCCTCCACTTT	CAISDWGEGSPLHF
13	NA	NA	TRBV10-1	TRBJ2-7	TGCGCCAGCAGTGAACCAGACTCCTACGAGCAGTACTTC	CASSEPDSYEQYF
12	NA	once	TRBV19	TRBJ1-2	TGTGCCAGTAGTATCTCCAGGGTTGGCTACACCTTC	CASSISRVGYTF
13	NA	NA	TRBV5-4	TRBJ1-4	TGTGCCAGCAGCATCCGGGGGGTTGAAAAACTGTTTTTT	CASSIRGVEKLFF
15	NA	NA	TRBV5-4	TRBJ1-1	TGTGCCAGCAGCTTGCATCAGGGGATAAGGACTGAAGCTTTCTTT	CASSLHQGIRTEAFF
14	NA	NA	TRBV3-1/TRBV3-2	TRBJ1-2	TGTGCCAGCAGCCTCGTTGGGGGGAAGAGTGGCTACACCTTC	CASSLVGGKSGYTF
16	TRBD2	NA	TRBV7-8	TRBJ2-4	TGTGCCAGCAGCTTAGCGAGGGACGGGGGGGTTCACATTCAGTACTTC	CASSLARDGGVHIQYF
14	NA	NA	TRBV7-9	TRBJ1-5	TGTGCCAGCAGCTTGCAGGGTGTAAATCAGCCCCAGCATTTT	CASSLQGVNQPQHF
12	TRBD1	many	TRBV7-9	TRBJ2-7	TGTGCCAGCAGCTTGACAGGGTACGAGCAGTACTTC	CASSLTGYEQYF
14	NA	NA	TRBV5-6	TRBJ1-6	TGTGCCAGCAGCTCGCCAAGGGGTGATTCACCCCTCCACTTT	CASSSPRGDSPLHF
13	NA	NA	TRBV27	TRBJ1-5	TGTGCCAGCAGTTTATCTGTAAATCAGCCCCAGCATTTT	CASSLSVNQPQHF
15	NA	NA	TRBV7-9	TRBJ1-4	TGTGCCAGCAGCGGAATGGCGGGGTTCGGAGGAAAACTGTTTTTT	CASSGMAGFGGKLFF
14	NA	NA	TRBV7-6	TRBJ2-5	TGTGCCAGCAGCTTAGATAGCGGAGAAGAGACCCAGTACTTC	CASSLDSGEETQYF
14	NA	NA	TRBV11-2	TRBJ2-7	TGTGCCAGCAGCCCCTACCCACTCGGGTACGAGCAGTACTTC	CASSPYPLGYEQYF